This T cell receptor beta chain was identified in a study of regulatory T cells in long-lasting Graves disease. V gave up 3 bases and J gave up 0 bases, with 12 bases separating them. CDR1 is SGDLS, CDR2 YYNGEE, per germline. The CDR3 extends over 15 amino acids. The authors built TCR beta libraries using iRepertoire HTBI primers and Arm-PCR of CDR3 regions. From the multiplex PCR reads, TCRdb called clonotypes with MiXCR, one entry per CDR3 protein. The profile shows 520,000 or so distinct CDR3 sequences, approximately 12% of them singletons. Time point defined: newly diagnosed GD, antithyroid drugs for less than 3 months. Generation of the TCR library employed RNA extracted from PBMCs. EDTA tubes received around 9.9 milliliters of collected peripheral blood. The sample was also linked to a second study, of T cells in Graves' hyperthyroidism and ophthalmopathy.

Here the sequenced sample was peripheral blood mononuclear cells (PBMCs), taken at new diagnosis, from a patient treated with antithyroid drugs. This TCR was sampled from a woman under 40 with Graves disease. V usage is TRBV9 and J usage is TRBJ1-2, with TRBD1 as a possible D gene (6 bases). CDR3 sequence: CASSAGDIANYGYTF. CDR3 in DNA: TGTGCCAGCAGCGCCGGGGACATAGCTAACTATGGCTACACCTTC. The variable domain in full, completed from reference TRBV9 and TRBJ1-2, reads DSGVTQTPKHLITATGQRVTLRCSPRSGDLSVYWYQQSLDQGLQFLIQYYNGEERAKGNILERFSAQQFPDLHSELNLSSLELGDSALYFCASSAGDIANYGYTFGSGTRLTVV.